This is a list of T cell receptor beta chains from one sample in a study of T cell repertoires in cytomegalovirus infection. Their target antigens are unknown. TCRdb reprocessed the reads via MiXCR and lists one record per CDR3 protein. This table holds 45,000 to 65,000 distinct CDR3 sequences, less than 20% found once. The sequenced sample was CD8+ T cells from cultured PBMCs, obtained from culture after CMV antigen stimulation. The origin of the receptors is a human donor in good health (CMV status not recorded). Some clones in this sample may be carry-over from other donors' samples. CDR3s include the opening cysteine and the closing phenylalanine or tryptophan. D genes are given only for firm matches. Clone size is not always given. Where it is, it says once, few, many or a class for expanded clones.

cdr3_nt	cdr3_aa	clone_size	v_call	j_call	d_call
TGTGCCAGCAGCTTACGGGCAGCCGACTACACCTTC	CASSLRAADYTF	-	TRBV7-6	TRBJ1-2	-
TGCGCCAGCAGCCAAGGTACTGGAGATACGCAGTATTTT	CASSQGTGDTQYF	few	TRBV4-3	TRBJ2-3	-
TGTGCCAGCAGCTTAAAGGTCGTCGGGGCGCGGGACACTGAAGCTTTCTTT	CASSLKVVGARDTEAFF	-	TRBV7-8	TRBJ1-1	-
TGTGCCAGCAGTTCAAGGGGGAGGACAGATACGCAGTATTTT	CASSSRGRTDTQYF	-	TRBV12-3/TRBV12-4	TRBJ2-3	-
TGTGCCTGGAATACGGCTAGCACAGATACGCAGTATTTT	CAWNTASTDTQYF	few	TRBV30	TRBJ2-3	-
TGTGCCAGCAGTTTATCGGGGCGGAATGAAGCTTTCTTT	CASSLSGRNEAFF	few	TRBV27	TRBJ1-1	-
TGCGCCAGCAGCCAAGATCTTGACAGGGGATACGAGCAGTACTTC	CASSQDLDRGYEQYF	few	TRBV4-1	TRBJ2-7	TRBD1
TGTGCCAGCAGTTACTCGGAGGATTGGGACCAGTACTTC	CASSYSEDWDQYF	few	TRBV6-5	TRBJ2-5	-
TGTGCCAGCAGCTTAGCGGGGGAGACCCAGTACTTC	CASSLAGETQYF	many	TRBV7-2	TRBJ2-5	-
TGTGCCAGCAGCCCACAGGCTCTGTACATCAATGAGCAGTTCTTC	CASSPQALYINEQFF	-	TRBV7-9	TRBJ2-1	-
TGTGCCAGCAGCTTAGGAGGGGTAGGGCCCCAGCATTTT	CASSLGGVGPQHF	few	TRBV11-2	TRBJ1-5	-
TGTGCCAGCAGCTCCCCGAGGCGGCAGGGGAACACCGGGGAGCTGTTTTTT	CASSSPRRQGNTGELFF	few	TRBV7-9	TRBJ2-2	-
TGTGCCAGCAGTTACGCAGGACAGACCTACGAGCAGTACTTC	CASSYAGQTYEQYF	few	TRBV6-5	TRBJ2-7	-
TGTGCCAGCAGCTTGGTGTTGGAGGACAGGGGGGTACGAAGGGGCTCAGATACGCAGTATTTT	CASSLVLEDRGVRRGSDTQYF	-	TRBV7-2	TRBJ2-3	TRBD1
TGTGCCACCAGCTCTCCGGGATCCTACGAGCAGTACTTC	CATSSPGSYEQYF	few	TRBV12-3/TRBV12-4	TRBJ2-7	-
TGTGCCAGCAGTTGGGACGAGAACACTGAAGCTTTCTTT	CASSWDENTEAFF	-	TRBV6-8	TRBJ1-1	-
TGTGCCAGCAGTGAAGGGACAGGGATACTCTATGGCTACACCTTC	CASSEGTGILYGYTF	few	TRBV2	TRBJ1-2	TRBD1
TGCAGCGTTGCCAGGGGGGCCAATCAGCCCCAGCATTTT	CSVARGANQPQHF	-	TRBV29-1	TRBJ1-5	TRBD1
TGTGCCAGCACCACAGGGCCGGGACAGGGCTACGAGCAGTACTTC	CASTTGPGQGYEQYF	-	TRBV7-6	TRBJ2-7	TRBD1
TGTGCCAGCAGCCTAGCGGGGGGCCCTCGGGAGACCCAGTACTTC	CASSLAGGPRETQYF	-	TRBV7-3	TRBJ2-5	TRBD2
TGTGCCAGCAGCGTAGTCGGTGGGGGCACTGAAGCTTTCTTT	CASSVVGGGTEAFF	few	TRBV9	TRBJ1-1	-
TGTGCCAGCAGCTTAACAGGGACAGGGGTGGATGAAGCTTTCTTT	CASSLTGTGVDEAFF	-	TRBV7-9	TRBJ1-1	TRBD1
TGTGCCAGCAGCGCAACCTTGTTGGATACGCAGTATTTT	CASSATLLDTQYF	few	TRBV7-9	TRBJ2-3	-
TGTGCCAGCAGCTTAGGGTCCCCCCTTCGGGCCCTCCACTTT	CASSLGSPLRALHF	-	TRBV11-2	TRBJ1-6	-
TGTGCCAGCAGCTCCCATCGAGGGACCAGAAATTCACCCCTCCACTTT	CASSSHRGTRNSPLHF	few	TRBV7-2	TRBJ1-6	-
TGTGCAAGCGGTGCGGGGGAGCAGTACTTC	CASGAGEQYF	-	TRBV6-5	TRBJ2-7	-
TGTGCCAGCAGTTACTCGGGACGGTACAATCAGCCCCAGCATTTT	CASSYSGRYNQPQHF	-	TRBV6-2/TRBV6-3	TRBJ1-5	-
TGCGCCAGCAGCCAAGATCTTATTAATAACCTCCTGGACTACGAGCAGTACTTC	CASSQDLINNLLDYEQYF	many	TRBV4-3	TRBJ2-7	-
TGTGCCAGTAGTATCCCCACCGGGGAGCTGTTTTTT	CASSIPTGELFF	few	TRBV19	TRBJ2-2	-
TGTGCCAGCAGCATTAACCCAGGGAGGCCGAACACTGAAGCTTTCTTT	CASSINPGRPNTEAFF	-	TRBV9	TRBJ1-1	-
TGTGCCAGCAGCCCGGGACGGCTCTCTGGGGCCAACGTCCTGACTTTC	CASSPGRLSGANVLTF	many	TRBV7-6	TRBJ2-6	-
TGTGCCAGCAGTTACTCCGGGGCCTTGAGCAATCAGCCCCAGCATTTT	CASSYSGALSNQPQHF	-	TRBV6-2/TRBV6-3	TRBJ1-5	-
TGTGCCAGCAGCTTATGGAGAGGACAGGGGAACACCGGGGAGCTGTTTTTT	CASSLWRGQGNTGELFF	-	TRBV7-9	TRBJ2-2	TRBD1
TGTGCCAGCAGCCGCGTAAGGGTGCCCTACAATGAGCAGTTCTTC	CASSRVRVPYNEQFF	-	TRBV7-7	TRBJ2-1	-
TGTGCCAGCAGCTTATCAGGGGGGTCCTACAATGAGCAGTTCTTC	CASSLSGGSYNEQFF	few	TRBV7-8	TRBJ2-1	-